The rows below give T cell receptor beta chains drawn from one sample of a study of beta chain features in type 1 diabetes. Here immunoSEQ multiplex PCR was the method, and the copy in TCRdb shows in-frame clones only, minus some. In the table there are about 160,000 clones, under 9.5% of which are singletons. The source material was central memory CD4+ T cells from blood. The receptors stem from a man aged 18 to 35 with type 1 diabetes. Each CDR3 is given with its conserved first and last residue. Not all rows give a size; the values are once, few, many and, for expanded clones, a class.

cdr3_length	v_call	j_call	clone_size	cdr3_aa
15	TRBV5-4	TRBJ2-3	NA	CASSLVGGGTDTQYF
19	TRBV5-1	TRBJ2-6	few	CASSAGQGVRSSGANVLTF
15	TRBV28	TRBJ2-5	few	CASRRLDRNQETQYF
16	TRBV7-2	TRBJ2-1	few	CASSLVWTSRGNEQFF
14	TRBV21-1	TRBJ2-5	few	CASDAGLTQETQYF
12	TRBV28	TRBJ2-1	few	CASRLASNEQFF
16	TRBV11-3	TRBJ2-4	few	CASSLGFNRGGNIQYF
13	TRBV4-3	TRBJ1-2	NA	CASSQDSVYGYTF
15	TRBV25-1	TRBJ2-3	NA	CASSPRGGNTDTQYF
14	TRBV6-7	TRBJ2-7	few	CASRDLDGGYEQYF
14	TRBV7-9	TRBJ2-1	many	CASSWGIAGNEQFF
13	TRBV9	TRBJ2-3	few	CASSVGRADTQYF
16	TRBV5-4	TRBJ2-3	few	CASSLYLAGRTDTQYF
12	TRBV2	TRBJ2-7	NA	CAVRGDSYEQYF
17	TRBV7-9	TRBJ1-2	few	CASSYYGTGTSGYGYTF
13	TRBV6-6	TRBJ1-2	NA	CATSSDRTGGYTF
12	TRBV30	TRBJ1-4	NA	CAWSVVQDKLFF
15	TRBV6-5	TRBJ2-1	many	CASSPAGGTYNEQFF
12	TRBV6-5	TRBJ1-1	few	CASRPQNTEAFF